This T cell receptor beta chain was profiled in a study of T cell responses to AZD1222 COVID-19 vaccine. Study-level points and caveats: Seropositive AZD1222 recipients at baseline numbered only five or six. Spike-specific TCR breadth and depth grew following two AZD1222 doses. The repertoires were collected only after the peak T cell response. There were vaccine-associated CD4 TCRs across spike, dominant at 160-218 and 743-854.

In the case of this clone: Its antigen is not identified.

V trimming: 3 bases; J trimming: 6 bases; junction bases outside the gene matches: 12. The V gene's germline CDR1 is KGHSH and CDR2 LQKENI. The CDR3 is 17 residues long. Here immunoSEQ multiplex PCR was the method, and the copy in TCRdb shows in-frame clones only, minus some. The data contain around 130,000 clones, roughly 92% of them singletons. The chain combines TRBV18 with TRBJ1-2; 11 nucleotides align to TRBD1. This receptor was taken from an adult who received the AZD1222 COVID-19 vaccine. The sample in question was peripheral blood, obtained 28 days after the second AZD1222 dose. In nucleotides, the CDR3 is TGTGCCAGCTCACCCGCGAAGGGGGACAGGGGGGGCCATGGCTACACCTTC. It yields the protein CASSPAKGDRGGHGYTF. Combining the CDR3 with reference TRBV18 and TRBJ1-2 gives the whole variable domain NAGVMQNPRHLVRRRGQEARLRCSPMKGHSHVYWYRQLPEEGLKFMVYLQKENIIDESGMPKERFSAEFPKEGPSILRIQQVVRGDSAAYFCASSPAKGDRGGHGYTFGSGTRLTVV.